This T cell receptor (beta chain) was captured by sequencing in a study of beta chain features in type 1 diabetes. Findings and limits, study-wide: TCRB CDR3s from Type 1 diabetes patients were moderately but significantly shorter in all four CD4+ subsets.

The whole isolated RNA underwent reverse transcription, so sequencing captured expressed TCRB transcripts. Here immunoSEQ multiplex PCR was the method, and the copy in TCRdb shows in-frame clones only, minus some. The sample includes roughly 730,000 clones, about an eighth of them seen just once. This CDR3 is built from 12 residues. Germline CDR1 LGHNA, CDR2 YNFKEQ. The V and J ends lost 0 bases and 4 bases respectively, with 1 base between them. In this sample, this clone turned up a few times. Its antigen remains unidentified. The sequence was collected from a man younger than 30 with type 1 diabetes. The sequencing input was naive CD4+ T cells from blood. The chain links TRBV4-2 to TRBJ1-5; D gene unclear. CDR3 residues: CASSQENQPQHF. CDR3 sequence (DNA): TGTGCCAGCAGCCAAGAGAATCAGCCCCAGCATTTT.